This T cell receptor beta chain was identified in a study of PD-1 blockade in classical Hodgkin lymphoma. Brentuximab vedotin exposure varied among the patients, all of whom had relapsed after autologous stem cell transplantation. Using immunoSEQ multiplex PCR, the repertoire was profiled, and TCRdb retains in-frame clones only, with some absent. This table holds about 11,000 clones, about 78% found once. The germline V gene has CDR1 MNHNS and CDR2 SASEGT. V lost 3 bases and J lost 3, with 15 bases in between. The CDR3 sequence is 16 residues long. Sample: peripheral blood mononuclear cells (PBMCs), taken at baseline. The TCR was taken from a human donor with classical Hodgkin lymphoma. The chain employs TRBV6-1 and TRBJ1-5, with D unclear. The CDR3 sequence: CASSDPGRLFNQPQHF. For the CDR3, the DNA is TGTGCCAGCAGTGATCCCGGACGCTTGTTCAATCAGCCCCAGCATTTT.